This T cell receptor beta chain was sequenced for a study of T cell repertoires in cytomegalovirus infection. Overall study: Both CMV infection and a matching HLA type were indicated by public TCR beta signatures.

Study observations and caveats: In two of eight donors, the top clonotype was HLA-C-restricted CMV-specific. The cumulative frequency of public TCR beta families distinguished individuals who carried CMV together with the relevant HLA.

One entry per CDR3 protein results from TCRdb running MiXCR on the reads. The table has just under 550,000 distinct CDR3 sequences, 26% seen once. With regard to this clonotype: Its cognate antigen is unknown.

Source material: PBMCs. The clonotype was recovered from a human donor in good health (CMV status not recorded). Some clones in this sample may be carry-over from other donors' samples.

CDR3 coding DNA: TGTGCCACCAGCCCACCCAGGCCGTTCAATGAGCAGTTCTTC. It specifies CATSPPRPFNEQFF. The gene calls are TRBV15 and TRBJ2-1; no clear D gene. There are 14 residues in the CDR3. Germline V lookup: CDR1 LNHNV, CDR2 YYDKDF (reference sequence). With 5 bases removed from V and 6 bases from J, the gap between germline ends came to 14 bases.